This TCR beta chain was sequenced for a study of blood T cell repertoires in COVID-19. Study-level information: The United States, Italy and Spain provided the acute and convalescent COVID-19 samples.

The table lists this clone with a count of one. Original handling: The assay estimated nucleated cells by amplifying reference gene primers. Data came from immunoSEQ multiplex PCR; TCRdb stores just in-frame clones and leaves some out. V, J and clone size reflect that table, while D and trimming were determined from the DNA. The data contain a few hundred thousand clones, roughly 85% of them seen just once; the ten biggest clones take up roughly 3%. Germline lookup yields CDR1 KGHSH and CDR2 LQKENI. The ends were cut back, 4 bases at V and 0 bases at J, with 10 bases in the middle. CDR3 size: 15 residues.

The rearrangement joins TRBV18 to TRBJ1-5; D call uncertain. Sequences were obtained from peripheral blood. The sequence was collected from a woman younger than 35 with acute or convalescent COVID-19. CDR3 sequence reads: CASSLSGNSNQPQHF. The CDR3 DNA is TGTGCCAGCTCACTGTCGGGAAATAGCAATCAGCCCCAGCATTTT.